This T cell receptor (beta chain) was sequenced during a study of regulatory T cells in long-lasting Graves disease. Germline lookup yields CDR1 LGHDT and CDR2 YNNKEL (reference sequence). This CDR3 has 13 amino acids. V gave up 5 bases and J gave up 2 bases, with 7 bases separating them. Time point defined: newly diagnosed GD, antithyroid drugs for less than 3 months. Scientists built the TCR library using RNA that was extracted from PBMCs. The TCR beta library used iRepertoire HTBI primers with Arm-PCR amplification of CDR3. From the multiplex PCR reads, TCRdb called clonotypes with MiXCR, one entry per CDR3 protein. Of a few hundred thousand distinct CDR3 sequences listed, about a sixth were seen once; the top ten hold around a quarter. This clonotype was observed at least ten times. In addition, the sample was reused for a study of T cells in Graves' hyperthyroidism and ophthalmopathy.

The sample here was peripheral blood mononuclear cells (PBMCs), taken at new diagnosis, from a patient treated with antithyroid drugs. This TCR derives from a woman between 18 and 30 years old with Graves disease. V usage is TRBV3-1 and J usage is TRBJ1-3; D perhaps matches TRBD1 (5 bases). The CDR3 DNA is TGTGCCAGCAGCAAGGGGACTGGAAACACCATATATTTT. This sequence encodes CASSKGTGNTIYF.